This T cell receptor beta chain came from a study of shared clonotypes between healthy human individuals. Across the whole study: Three men and a couple of women, aged 18 to 49, were donors. Overall study findings and caveats: Sequencing depth was expected to influence donor clonotype sharing. Clonotypes not shared had lower generation probabilities than those common to all four donors.

Sequenced by immunoSEQ multiplex PCR; TCRdb stores in-frame clones only, minus some. Altogether hundreds of thousands of clones are present, 90% to 98% being singletons, with the ten largest covering 0.32%. The CDR3 totals 17 residues. V was pared by 1 base and J by 2 bases, with 14 bases between. The germline gives CDR1 LGHNA, CDR2 YNFKEQ. On this clone: Its antigen is currently unknown.

The rearrangement links TRBV4-2 to TRBJ2-2; perhaps TRBD2 as D (5 bases). This receptor was identified in a man aged 30-40 years in good health. The sample was memory CD8+ T cells sorted from blood. This sample's subset: CD45RO+ cells pooled with CCR7-negative TemRA cells. CDR3 nucleotides: TGTGCCAGCAGCCAAGTCCTAAGAGCGGATAACACCGGGGAGCTGTTTTTT. Translated, it gives CASSQVLRADNTGELFF.